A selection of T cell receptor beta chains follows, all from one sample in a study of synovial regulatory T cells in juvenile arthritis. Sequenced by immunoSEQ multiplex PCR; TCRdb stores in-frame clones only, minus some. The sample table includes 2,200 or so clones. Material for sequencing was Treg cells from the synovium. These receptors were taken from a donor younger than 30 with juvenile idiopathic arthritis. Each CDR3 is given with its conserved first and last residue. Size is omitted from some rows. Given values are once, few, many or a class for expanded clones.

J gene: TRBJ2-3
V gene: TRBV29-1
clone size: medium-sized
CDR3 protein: CSVMAQFTDTQYF

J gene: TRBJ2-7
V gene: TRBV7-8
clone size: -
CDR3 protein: CASSLTVGPYEQYF

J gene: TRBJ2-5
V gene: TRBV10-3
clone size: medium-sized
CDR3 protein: CAINTGGPAETQYF

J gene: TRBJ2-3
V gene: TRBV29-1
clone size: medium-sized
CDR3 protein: CSVAGGTTDTQYF

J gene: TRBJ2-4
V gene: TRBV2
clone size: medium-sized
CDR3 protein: CASSGRLAGVLWAKNIQYF

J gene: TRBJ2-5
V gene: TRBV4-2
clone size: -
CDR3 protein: CASSQGQGAYEQYF

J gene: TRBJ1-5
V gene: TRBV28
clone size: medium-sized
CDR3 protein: CASSPKTGSGHQPQHF

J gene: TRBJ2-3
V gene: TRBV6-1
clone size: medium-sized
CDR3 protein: CARLTADTQYF

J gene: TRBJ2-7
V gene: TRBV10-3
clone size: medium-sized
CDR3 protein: CAIKSRGGGSYEQYF

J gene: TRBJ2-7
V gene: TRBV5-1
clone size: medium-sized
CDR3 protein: CASSLSSGPTYEQYF

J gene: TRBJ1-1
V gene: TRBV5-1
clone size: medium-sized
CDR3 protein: CASSLHRGAEAFF

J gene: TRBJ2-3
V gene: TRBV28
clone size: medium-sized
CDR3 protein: CASSTLAGGTDTQYF

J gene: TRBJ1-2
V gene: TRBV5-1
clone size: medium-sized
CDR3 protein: CASSLDGGNYGYTF

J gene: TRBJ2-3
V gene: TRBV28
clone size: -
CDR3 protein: CASSFQTSGVFTDTQYF

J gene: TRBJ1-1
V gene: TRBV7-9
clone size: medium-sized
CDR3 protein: CASSGTPQAGGGEAFF

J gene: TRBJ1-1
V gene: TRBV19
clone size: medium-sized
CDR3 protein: CASSPRVGTTEAFF

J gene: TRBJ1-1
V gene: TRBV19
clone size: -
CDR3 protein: CASSIDRGALNTEAFF

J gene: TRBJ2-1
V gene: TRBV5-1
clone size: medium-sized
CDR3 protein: CASSLMVAGPSYNEQFF

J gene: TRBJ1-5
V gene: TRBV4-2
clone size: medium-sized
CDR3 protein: CASSQGQGGNQPQHF

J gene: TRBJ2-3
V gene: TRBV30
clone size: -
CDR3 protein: CAWNTGTRLTDTQYF

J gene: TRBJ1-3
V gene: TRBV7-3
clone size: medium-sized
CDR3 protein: CASSLTGAGGNTIYF

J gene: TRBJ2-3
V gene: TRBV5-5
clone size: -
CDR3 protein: CVSSLVSSGGTDTQYF

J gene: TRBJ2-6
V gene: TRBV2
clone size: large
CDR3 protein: CASSEGLIGANVLTF

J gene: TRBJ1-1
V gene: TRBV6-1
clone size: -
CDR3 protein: CASTSRLLSNTEAFF

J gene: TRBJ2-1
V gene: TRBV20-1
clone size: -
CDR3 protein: CRRGGDEQFF

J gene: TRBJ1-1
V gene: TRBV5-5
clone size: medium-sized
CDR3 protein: CASRAGANTEAFF

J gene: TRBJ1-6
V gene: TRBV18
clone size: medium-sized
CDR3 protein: CASSPMGLRGSPLHF

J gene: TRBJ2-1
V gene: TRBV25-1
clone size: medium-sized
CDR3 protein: CASSGPAGSYNEQFF

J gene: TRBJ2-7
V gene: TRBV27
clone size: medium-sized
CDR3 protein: CASSSGQGLYEQYF

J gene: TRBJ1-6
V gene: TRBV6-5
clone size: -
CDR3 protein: CASSYLGSPLHF

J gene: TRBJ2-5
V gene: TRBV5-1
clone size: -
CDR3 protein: CASSLITGAETQYF

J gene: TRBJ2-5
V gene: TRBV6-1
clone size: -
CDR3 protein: CASSPGQGAQETQYF

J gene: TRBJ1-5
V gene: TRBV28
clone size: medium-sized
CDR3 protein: CASSFAGGGQPQHF

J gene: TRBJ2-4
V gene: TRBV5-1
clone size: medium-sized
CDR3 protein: CASSLGTGDIQYF

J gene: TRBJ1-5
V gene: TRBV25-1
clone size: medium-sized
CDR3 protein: CASSRGGDNQPQHF

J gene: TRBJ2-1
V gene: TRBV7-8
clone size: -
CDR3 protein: CASSPSLAGVPNNEQFF

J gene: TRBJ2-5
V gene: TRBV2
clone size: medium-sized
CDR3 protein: CASMGLARKETQYF

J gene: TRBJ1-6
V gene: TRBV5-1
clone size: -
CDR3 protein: CASGTDGHNSPLHF

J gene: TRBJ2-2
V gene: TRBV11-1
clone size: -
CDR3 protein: CASSLTSGGWNTGELFF